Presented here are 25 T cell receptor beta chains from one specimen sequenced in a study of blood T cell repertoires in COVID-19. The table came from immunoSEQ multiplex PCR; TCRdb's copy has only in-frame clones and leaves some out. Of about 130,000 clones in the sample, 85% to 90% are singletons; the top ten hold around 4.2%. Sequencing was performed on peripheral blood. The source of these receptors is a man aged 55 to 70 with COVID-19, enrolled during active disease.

For the CDR3, the DNA is TGTGCCAGCAGCCAAGGCGGCGGACAGAGCTCTGGAAACACCATATATTTT. This codes for CASSQGGGQSSGNTIYF. The J gene is TRBJ1-3, the V gene TRBV7-9; D is possibly TRBD1 (6 bases). Germline CDR1 reads SEHNR; CDR2 reads FQNEAQ (reference sequence). V was trimmed by 5 bases and J by 0 bases, leaving 17 bases between them. This CDR3 spans 17 amino acids.

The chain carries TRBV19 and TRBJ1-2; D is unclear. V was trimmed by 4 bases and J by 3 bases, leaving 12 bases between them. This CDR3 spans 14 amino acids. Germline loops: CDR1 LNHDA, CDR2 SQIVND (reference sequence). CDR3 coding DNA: TGTGCCAGTAGTAGCCCCCAGCGCTACTATGGCTACACCTTC. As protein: CASSSPQRYYGYTF.

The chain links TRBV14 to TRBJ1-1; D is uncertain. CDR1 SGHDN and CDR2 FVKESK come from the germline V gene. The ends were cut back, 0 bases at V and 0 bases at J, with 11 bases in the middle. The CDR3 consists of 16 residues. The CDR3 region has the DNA TGTGCCAGCAGCCAAGATCTTTTATCGTTGAACACTGAAGCTTTCTTT. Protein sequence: CASSQDLLSLNTEAFF.

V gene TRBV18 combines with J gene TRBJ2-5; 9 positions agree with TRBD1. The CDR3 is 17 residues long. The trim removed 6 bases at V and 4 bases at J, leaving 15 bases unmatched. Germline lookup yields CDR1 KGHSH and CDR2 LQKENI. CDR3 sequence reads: CASSISRGQGVRETQYF. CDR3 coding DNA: TGTGCCAGCTCCATCAGCCGGGGACAGGGAGTAAGAGAGACCCAGTACTTC.

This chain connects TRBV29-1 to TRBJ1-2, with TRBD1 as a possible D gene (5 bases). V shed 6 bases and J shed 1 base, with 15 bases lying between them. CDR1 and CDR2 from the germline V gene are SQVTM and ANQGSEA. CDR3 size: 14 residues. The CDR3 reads CSVWTLALNYGYTF. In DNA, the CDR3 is TGCAGCGTGTGGACATTGGCTCTTAACTATGGCTACACCTTC. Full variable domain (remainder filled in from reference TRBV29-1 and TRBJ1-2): SAVISQKPSRDICQRGTSLTIQCQVDSQVTMMFWYRQQPGQSLTLIATANQGSEATYESGFVIDKFPISRPNLTFSTLTVSNMSPEDSSIYLCSVWTLALNYGYTFGSGTRLTVV.

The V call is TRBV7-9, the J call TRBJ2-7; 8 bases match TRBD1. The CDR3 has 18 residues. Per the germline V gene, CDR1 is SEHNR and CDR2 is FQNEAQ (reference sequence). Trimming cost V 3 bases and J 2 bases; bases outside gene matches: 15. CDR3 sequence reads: CASSFLEGGQDLTYEQYF. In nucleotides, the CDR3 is TGTGCCAGCAGCTTCTTAGAGGGGGGACAGGACTTGACCTACGAGCAGTACTTC.

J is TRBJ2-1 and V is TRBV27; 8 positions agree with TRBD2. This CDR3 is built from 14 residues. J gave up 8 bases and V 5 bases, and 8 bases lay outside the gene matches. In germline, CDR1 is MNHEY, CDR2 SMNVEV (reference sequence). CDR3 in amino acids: CASSPGGLVDEQFF. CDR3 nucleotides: TGTGCCAGCAGTCCTGGGGGACTAGTGGATGAGCAGTTCTTC.

The CDR3 here is CASSPGAGYPYEQYF. The CDR3 DNA follows: TGCGCCAGCAGCCCTGGGGCAGGGTATCCCTACGAGCAGTACTTC. The rearrangement links TRBV5-1 to TRBJ2-7; the D gene is possibly TRBD1 (5 bases). The CDR3 consists of 15 residues. The V gene lost 4 bases and the J gene lost 2 bases, with 16 bases spanning the gap. The germline gives CDR1 SGHRS, CDR2 YFSETQ.

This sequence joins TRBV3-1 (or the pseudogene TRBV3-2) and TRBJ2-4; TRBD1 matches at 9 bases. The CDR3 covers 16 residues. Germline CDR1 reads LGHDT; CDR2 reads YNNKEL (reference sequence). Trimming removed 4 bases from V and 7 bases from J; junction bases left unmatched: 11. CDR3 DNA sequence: TGTGCCAGCAGCCCCTCCGGGACAGGGCTGGGCAACATTCAGTACTTC. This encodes CASSPSGTGLGNIQYF.

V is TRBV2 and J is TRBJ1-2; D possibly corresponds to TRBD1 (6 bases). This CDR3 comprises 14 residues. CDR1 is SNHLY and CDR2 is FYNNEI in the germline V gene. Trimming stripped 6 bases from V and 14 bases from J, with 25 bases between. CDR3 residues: CASSPGTPPRPGTF. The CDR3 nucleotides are TGTGCCAGCAGCCCCGGGACACCACCTCGGCCTGGGACCTTC.

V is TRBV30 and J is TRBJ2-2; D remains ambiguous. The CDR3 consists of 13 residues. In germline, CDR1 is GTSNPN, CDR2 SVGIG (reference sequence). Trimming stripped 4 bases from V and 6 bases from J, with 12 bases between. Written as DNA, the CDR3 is TGTGCCTGGACGATAACTCGGGCCGGGGAGCTGTTTTTT. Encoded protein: CAWTITRAGELFF.

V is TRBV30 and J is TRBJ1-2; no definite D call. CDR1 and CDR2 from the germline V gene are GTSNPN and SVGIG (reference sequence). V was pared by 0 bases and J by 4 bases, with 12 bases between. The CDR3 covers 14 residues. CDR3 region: CAWSVPVLGYGYTF. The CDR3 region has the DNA TGTGCCTGGAGTGTCCCAGTTCTTGGCTATGGCTACACCTTC.

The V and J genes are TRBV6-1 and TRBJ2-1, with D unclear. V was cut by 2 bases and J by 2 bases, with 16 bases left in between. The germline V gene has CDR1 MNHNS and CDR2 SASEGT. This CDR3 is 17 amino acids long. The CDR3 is CASSEKSWQATYNEQFF. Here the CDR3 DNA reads TGTGCCAGCAGTGAAAAGAGTTGGCAGGCCACCTACAATGAGCAGTTCTTC.

The CDR3 DNA follows: TGTGCCAGCAGCCCACTGGGGGGGAGCACTGAAGCTTTCTTT. Protein product: CASSPLGGSTEAFF. The rearrangement links TRBV7-2 to TRBJ1-1, with D perhaps matching TRBD1 (5 bases). The CDR3 is 14 residues long. The V gene lost 5 bases and the J gene lost 4 bases, with 14 bases spanning the gap. Germline V lookup: CDR1 SGHTA, CDR2 FQGNSA. Complete variable domain (other parts from reference TRBV7-2 and TRBJ1-1): GAGVSQSPSNKVTEKGKDVELRCDPISGHTALYWYRQSLGQGLEFLIYFQGNSAPDKSGLPSDRFSAERTGGSVSTLTIQRTQQEDSAVYLCASSPLGGSTEAFFGQGTRLTVV.

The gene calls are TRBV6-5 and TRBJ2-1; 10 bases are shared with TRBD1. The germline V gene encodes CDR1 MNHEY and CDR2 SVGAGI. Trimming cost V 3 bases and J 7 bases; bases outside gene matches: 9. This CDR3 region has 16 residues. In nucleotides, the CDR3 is TGTGCCAGCAGTTATTCCGGGACAGGGGCCCGAAATGAGCAGTTCTTC. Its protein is CASSYSGTGARNEQFF.

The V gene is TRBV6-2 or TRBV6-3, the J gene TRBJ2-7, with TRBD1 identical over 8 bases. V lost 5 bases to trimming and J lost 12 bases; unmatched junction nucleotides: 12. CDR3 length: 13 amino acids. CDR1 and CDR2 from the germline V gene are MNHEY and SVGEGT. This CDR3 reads CASSQDRAPVPYF. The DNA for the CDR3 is TGTGCCAGCAGTCAGGACAGGGCCCCTGTTCCGTACTTC.

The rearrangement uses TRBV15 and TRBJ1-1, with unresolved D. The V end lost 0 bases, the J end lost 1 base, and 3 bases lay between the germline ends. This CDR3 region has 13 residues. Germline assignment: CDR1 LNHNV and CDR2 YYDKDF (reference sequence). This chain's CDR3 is CATSRERNTEAFF. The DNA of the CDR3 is TGTGCCACCAGCAGAGAGAGGAACACTGAAGCTTTCTTT.

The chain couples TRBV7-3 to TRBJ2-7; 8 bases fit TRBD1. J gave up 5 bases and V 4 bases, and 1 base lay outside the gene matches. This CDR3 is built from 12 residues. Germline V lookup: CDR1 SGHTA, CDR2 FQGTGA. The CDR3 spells CASSSTGDEQYF. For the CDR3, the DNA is TGTGCCAGCAGCTCGACAGGGGACGAGCAGTACTTC.

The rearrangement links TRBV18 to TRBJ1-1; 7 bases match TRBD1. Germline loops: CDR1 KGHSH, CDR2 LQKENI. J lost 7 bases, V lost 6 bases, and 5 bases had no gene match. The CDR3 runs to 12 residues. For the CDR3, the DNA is TGTGCCAGCTCGCTGACAGGGTTTGAAGCTTTCTTT. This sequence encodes CASSLTGFEAFF.

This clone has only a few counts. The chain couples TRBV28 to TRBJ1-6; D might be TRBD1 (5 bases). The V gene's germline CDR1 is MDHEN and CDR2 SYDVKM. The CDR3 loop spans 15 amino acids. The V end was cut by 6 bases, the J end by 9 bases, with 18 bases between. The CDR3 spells CASSRLGGGASPLHF. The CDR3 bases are TGTGCCAGCAGCCGCCTTGGGGGAGGTGCTTCACCCCTCCACTTT.

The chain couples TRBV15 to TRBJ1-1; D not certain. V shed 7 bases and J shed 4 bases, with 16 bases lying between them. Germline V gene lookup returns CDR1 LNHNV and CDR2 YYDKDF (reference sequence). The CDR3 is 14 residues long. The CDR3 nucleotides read TGTGCCACCAACCCGGGTTATATTGGCACTGAAGCTTTCTTT. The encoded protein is CATNPGYIGTEAFF. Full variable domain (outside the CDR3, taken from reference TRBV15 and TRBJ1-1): DAMVIQNPRYQVTQFGKPVTLSCSQTLNHNVMYWYQQKSSQAPKLLFHYYDKDFNNEADTPDNFQSRRPNTSFCFLDIRSPGLGDTAMYLCATNPGYIGTEAFFGQGTRLTVV.

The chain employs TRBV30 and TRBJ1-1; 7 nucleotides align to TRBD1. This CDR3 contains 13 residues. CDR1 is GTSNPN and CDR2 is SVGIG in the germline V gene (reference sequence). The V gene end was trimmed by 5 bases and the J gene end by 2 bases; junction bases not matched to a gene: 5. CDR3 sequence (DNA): TGTGCCTGGGTGGGACAGACTAACACTGAAGCTTTCTTT. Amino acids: CAWVGQTNTEAFF.

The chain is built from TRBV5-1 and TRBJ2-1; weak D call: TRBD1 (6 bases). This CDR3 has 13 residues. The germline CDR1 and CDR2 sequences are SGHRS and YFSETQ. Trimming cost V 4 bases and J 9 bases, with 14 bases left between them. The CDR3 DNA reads TGCGCCAGCAGCGAACCAGGGGCAGGTGAGCAGTTCTTC. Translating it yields CASSEPGAGEQFF. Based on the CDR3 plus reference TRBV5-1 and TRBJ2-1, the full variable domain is KAGVTQTPRYLIKTRGQQVTLSCSPISGHRSVSWYQQTPGQGLQFLFEYFSETQRNKGNFPGRFSGRQFSNSRSEMNVSTLELGDSALYLCASSEPGAGEQFFGPGTRLTVL.

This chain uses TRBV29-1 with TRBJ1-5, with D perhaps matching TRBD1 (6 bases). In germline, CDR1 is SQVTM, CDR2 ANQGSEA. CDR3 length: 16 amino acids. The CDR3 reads CSVSLDLGGNNQPQHF. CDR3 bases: TGCAGTGTATCCCTCGACCTAGGGGGAAACAATCAGCCCCAGCATTTT.

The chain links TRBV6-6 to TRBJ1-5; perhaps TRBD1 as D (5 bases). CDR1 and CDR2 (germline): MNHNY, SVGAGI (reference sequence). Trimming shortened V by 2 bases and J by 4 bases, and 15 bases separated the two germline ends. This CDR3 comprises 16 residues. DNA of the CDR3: TGTGCCAGCAGTTACCTCGGACACCAAGCAAATCAGCCCCAGCATTTT. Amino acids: CASSYLGHQANQPQHF.